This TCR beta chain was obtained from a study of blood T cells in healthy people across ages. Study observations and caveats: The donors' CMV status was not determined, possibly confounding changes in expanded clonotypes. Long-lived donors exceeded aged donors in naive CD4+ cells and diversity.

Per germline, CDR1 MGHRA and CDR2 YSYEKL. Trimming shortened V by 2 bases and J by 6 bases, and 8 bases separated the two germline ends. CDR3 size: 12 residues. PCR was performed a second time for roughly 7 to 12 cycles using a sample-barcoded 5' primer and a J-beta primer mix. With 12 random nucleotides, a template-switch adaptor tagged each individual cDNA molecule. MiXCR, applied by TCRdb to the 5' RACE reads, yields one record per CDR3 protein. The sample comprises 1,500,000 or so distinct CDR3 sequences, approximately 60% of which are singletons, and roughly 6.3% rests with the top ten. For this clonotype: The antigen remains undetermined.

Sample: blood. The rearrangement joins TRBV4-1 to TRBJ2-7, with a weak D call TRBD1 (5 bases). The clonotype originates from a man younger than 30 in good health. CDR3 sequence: CASSQHQGEQYF. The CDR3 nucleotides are TGCGCCAGCAGCCAACACCAGGGCGAGCAGTACTTC.